The 3 T cell receptor beta chains below all came from one sample that was sequenced in a study of cytomegalovirus exposure and HLA in healthy donors. Use of 60 Vbeta and 13 Jbeta primers characterized the PCR. Using immunoSEQ multiplex PCR, the repertoire was profiled, and TCRdb retains in-frame clones only, with some absent. The sample carries some 120,000 clones, roughly 79% recorded once. Material for sequencing was PBMCs. All receptors derive from a woman between 25 and 40 years old in good health and CMV-seronegative.

V and J are TRBV5-4 and TRBJ2-3; the match to TRBD1 covers 9 bases. The V gene end was trimmed by 0 bases and the J gene end by 3 bases; junction bases not matched to a gene: 2. This CDR3 is built from 15 residues. Germline CDR1 SGHNT, CDR2 YYREEE (reference sequence). The CDR3 loop reads CASSLVDRGTDTQYF. The CDR3 coding sequence is TGTGCCAGCAGCTTGGTGGACAGGGGAACAGATACGCAGTATTTT.

V is TRBV7-9 and J is TRBJ2-2; D may be TRBD2 (5 bases). This CDR3 contains 14 residues. The germline V gene has CDR1 SEHNR and CDR2 FQNEAQ (reference sequence). With 5 bases removed from V and 6 bases from J, the gap between germline ends came to 13 bases. CDR3 DNA sequence: TGTGCCAGCAGCCCCCGCGAGGGCGCCGGGGAGCTGTTTTTT. Its translation: CASSPREGAGELFF.

This chain joins TRBV2 and TRBJ2-3, with 9 positions matching TRBD1. This CDR3 region has 15 residues. Per germline, CDR1 SNHLY and CDR2 FYNNEI. The V segment lost 8 bases and the J segment 0 bases; nucleotides outside the gene matches: 6. The CDR3 DNA sequence: TGTGCCAGCGGGGGGGGGACAGGGAGCACAGATACGCAGTATTTT. It codes for CASGGGTGSTDTQYF.